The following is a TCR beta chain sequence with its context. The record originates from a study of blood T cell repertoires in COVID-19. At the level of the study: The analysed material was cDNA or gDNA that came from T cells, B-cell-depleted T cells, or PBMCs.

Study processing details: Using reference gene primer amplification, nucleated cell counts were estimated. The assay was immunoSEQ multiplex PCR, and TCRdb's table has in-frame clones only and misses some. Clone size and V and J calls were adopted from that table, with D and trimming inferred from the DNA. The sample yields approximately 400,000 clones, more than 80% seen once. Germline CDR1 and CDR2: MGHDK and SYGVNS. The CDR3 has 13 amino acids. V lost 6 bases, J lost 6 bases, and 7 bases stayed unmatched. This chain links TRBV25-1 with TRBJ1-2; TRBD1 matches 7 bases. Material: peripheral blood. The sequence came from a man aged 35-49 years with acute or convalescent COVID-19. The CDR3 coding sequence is TGTGCCAGCAGGGGTGGACAGGCGGATGGCTACACCTTC. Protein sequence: CASRGGQADGYTF.